These 32 T cell receptor beta chains share one sample of origin, sequenced in a study of blood T cell repertoires in COVID-19. Produced via immunoSEQ multiplex PCR; TCRdb's table is partial and in-frame only. This sample has 200,000 to 300,000 clones; around 89% occur once, and the top ten carry roughly 3.9%. The source material was peripheral blood. These receptors came from a man in his fifties or sixties who had recovered from COVID-19.

This chain links TRBV27 with TRBJ2-3, with D perhaps TRBD1 (6 bases). Trimming stripped 5 bases from V and 6 bases from J, with 6 bases between. This CDR3 region has 11 residues. Germline CDR1 reads MNHEY; CDR2 reads SMNVEV (reference sequence). CDR3 DNA: TGTGCCAGCAGTCAGGGGGATACGCAGTATTTT. It encodes CASSQGDTQYF.

This clone was observed a single time. J is TRBJ1-1 and V is TRBV27; D is possibly TRBD1 (5 bases). The germline V gene encodes CDR1 MNHEY and CDR2 SMNVEV (reference sequence). The germline V and J ends were trimmed by 3 bases and 5 bases, with 16 bases remaining between them. The CDR3 is 15 residues long. The CDR3 loop is CASSFLGGGRTEAFF. The CDR3 DNA is TGTGCCAGCAGTTTCTTAGGCGGGGGTCGGACTGAAGCTTTCTTT.

This clone was recorded only once. The chain links TRBV6-5 to TRBJ1-2, with D maybe TRBD1 (5 bases). CDR1 and CDR2 (germline): MNHEY, SVGAGI. CDR3 length equals 14 residues. The V gene lost 7 bases and the J gene lost 0 bases, with 12 bases spanning the gap. The CDR3 DNA follows: TGTGCCAGCACGGGAGGGGATTCTAACTATGGCTACACCTTC. It is translated as CASTGGDSNYGYTF.

The CDR3 DNA reads TGTGCCAGCAGCTTGCCGGGTGGTGGCTACACCTTC. Amino acids: CASSLPGGGYTF. The rearrangement joins TRBV5-6 to TRBJ1-2; D gene unclear. This CDR3 comprises 12 residues. With 1 base removed from V and 7 bases from J, the gap between germline ends came to 8 bases. Germline V gene sequence: CDR1 SGHDT, CDR2 YYEEEE. The whole variable domain, filled in from reference TRBV5-6 and TRBJ1-2, reads DAGVTQSPTHLIKTRGQQVTLRCSPKSGHDTVSWYQQALGQGPQFIFQYYEEEERQRGNFPDRFSGHQFPNYSSELNVNALLLGDSALYLCASSLPGGGYTFGSGTRLTVV.

The rearrangement uses TRBV7-6 and TRBJ1-2; TRBD1 aligns across 10 bases. V lost 5 bases and J lost 4; bases outside the gene matches: 10. This CDR3 is 16 amino acids long. Germline CDR1 reads SGHVS; CDR2 reads FNYEAQ. The CDR3 nucleotides read TGTGCCAGCAGCAACCTGCCGGGACAGGGGACCTATGGCTACACCTTC. The encoded protein is CASSNLPGQGTYGYTF.

The V and J genes are TRBV19 and TRBJ2-1; 9 bases are shared with TRBD1. Losses at the gene ends were 5 bases for V and 2 bases for J; bases not matched to a gene: 7. The V gene's germline CDR1 is LNHDA and CDR2 SQIVND (reference sequence). The CDR3 sequence is 16 residues long. In nucleotides, the CDR3 is TGTGCCAGTAGTGGGGGACAGGGATACCCCTACAATGAGCAGTTCTTC. Its translation is CASSGGQGYPYNEQFF. The variable domain in full, completed from reference TRBV19 and TRBJ2-1, reads DGGITQSPKYLFRKEGQNVTLSCEQNLNHDAMYWYRQDPGQGLRLIYYSQIVNDFQKGDIAEGYSVSREKKESFPLTVTSAQKNPTAFYLCASSGGQGYPYNEQFFGPGTRLTVL.

The gene calls are TRBV6-2 or TRBV6-3 and TRBJ2-7; TRBD2 aligns across 8 bases. The CDR3 consists of 14 residues. V trimming: 2 bases; J trimming: 6 bases; junction bases outside the gene matches: 6. Looked up from germline, CDR1 is MNHEY and CDR2 is SVGEGT. CDR3 protein: CASSYALAGGEQYF. CDR3 in DNA: TGTGCCAGCAGTTACGCGCTAGCGGGCGGCGAGCAGTACTTC.

The chain uses TRBV19 and TRBJ1-6, with 7 bases fitting TRBD1. J lost 2 bases, V lost 7 bases, and 5 bases had no gene match. Looked up from germline, CDR1 is LNHDA and CDR2 is SQIVND (reference sequence). There are 15 residues in the CDR3. This CDR3 reads CASTLGTAYNSPLHF. CDR3 in DNA: TGTGCCAGTACTTTGGGGACAGCCTATAATTCACCCCTCCACTTT.

This clone was counted only a few times. At one end the junction does not follow the germline gene, possibly because of a read error. The chain uses TRBV27 and TRBJ2-2; D is unclear. This CDR3 spans 14 amino acids. Germline CDR1 is MNHEY and CDR2 is SMNVEV (reference sequence). The CDR3 region is CASTLQLNTGELFF. CDR3 nucleotide sequence: TGTGCCAGCACTTTACAGTTGAACACCGGGGAGCTGTTTTTT.

The rearrangement joins TRBV3-1 (or the pseudogene TRBV3-2) to TRBJ1-1, with D possibly TRBD1 on 6 matching bases. The CDR3 consists of 18 residues. The germline CDR1 and CDR2 sequences are LGHDT and YNNKEL (reference sequence). The germline V and J ends were trimmed by 0 bases and 2 bases, with 19 bases remaining between them. This chain's CDR3 is CASSQDLWTEGINTEAFF. The CDR3, as DNA: TGTGCCAGCAGCCAAGATCTTTGGACAGAGGGGATAAACACTGAAGCTTTCTTT.

The rearrangement joins TRBV9 to TRBJ1-5; TRBD1 matches 10 bases. Germline CDR1 reads SGDLS; CDR2 reads YYNGEE. After removal of 4 bases from V and 4 bases from J, the junction contained 5 bases not matched to a gene. CDR3 size: 15 residues. This CDR3 reads CASSMTGGWNQPQHF. The DNA for the CDR3 is TGTGCCAGCAGCATGACAGGGGGCTGGAATCAGCCCCAGCATTTT.

The V and J genes are TRBV4-1 and TRBJ2-5, with D possibly matching TRBD2 (7 bases). CDR1 is MGHRA and CDR2 is YSYEKL in the germline V gene. Deletions cut 1 base from V and 3 bases from J, with 18 bases between. CDR3 length equals 17 residues. This CDR3 reads CASSQGSAGALKETQYF. In DNA, the CDR3 is TGCGCCAGCAGCCAAGGGTCGGCGGGGGCTCTAAAAGAGACCCAGTACTTC.

The rearrangement joins TRBV6-5 to TRBJ2-1, with 12 bases aligning to TRBD2. V dropped 4 bases and J dropped 4; count of bases not matched to a gene: 5. CDR1 and CDR2 (germline): MNHEY, SVGAGI. The CDR3 spans 16 residues. Here the CDR3 reads CASSWTSGVGYNEQFF. For the CDR3, the DNA is TGTGCCAGCAGTTGGACTAGCGGGGTTGGGTACAATGAGCAGTTCTTC.

This clone was counted between two and nine times. The rearrangement links TRBV5-1 to TRBJ1-4; D is undetermined. The CDR3 length is 17 residues. The V end was cut by 0 bases, the J end by 4 bases, with 16 bases between. Germline CDR1 SGHRS, CDR2 YFSETQ. CDR3 DNA sequence: TGCGCCAGCAGCTTGGGCTACCATACTAGTAATAATGAAAAACTGTTTTTT. Amino acid sequence: CASSLGYHTSNNEKLFF.

This chain links TRBV5-6 with TRBJ1-1, with D maybe TRBD1 (5 bases). The CDR3 has 14 residues. Germline values: CDR1 SGHDT, CDR2 YYEEEE. V gave up 3 bases and J gave up 4 bases, with 13 bases separating them. CDR3 DNA sequence: TGTGCCAGCAGCTCCCGGGGGGGTGGCACTGAAGCTTTCTTT. This translates into CASSSRGGGTEAFF.

This clone was counted only a few times. V gene TRBV9 combines with J gene TRBJ2-1, with TRBD2 matching over 7 bases. The V and J ends lost 0 bases and 5 bases, in that order; junction bases with no gene match: 2. Per germline, CDR1 SGDLS and CDR2 YYNGEE. This CDR3 spans 14 amino acids. The CDR3 here is CASSVDGTNNEQFF. CDR3 in DNA: TGTGCCAGCAGCGTAGACGGGACTAACAATGAGCAGTTCTTC.

J is TRBJ2-7 and V is TRBV9; 8 nucleotides align to TRBD1. Germline-derived CDR1 and CDR2 are SGDLS and YYNGEE. V lost 2 bases, J lost 2 bases, and 6 bases stayed unmatched. The CDR3 contains 15 residues. The CDR3 spells CASSVGQGPPYEQYF. The CDR3 coding sequence is TGTGCCAGCAGCGTCGGACAGGGTCCCCCCTACGAGCAGTACTTC.

The chain has TRBV6-5 and TRBJ1-2; maybe TRBD1 (6 bases). Germline CDR1 and CDR2: MNHEY and SVGAGI. The V end lost 8 bases, the J end lost 5 bases, and 15 bases lay between the germline ends. The CDR3 has 13 amino acids. The chain's CDR3 is CASSTLQGYGYTF. CDR3 in DNA: TGTGCCAGCTCCACTCTTCAGGGGTATGGCTACACCTTC.

The chain employs TRBV28 and TRBJ1-4; 7 positions agree with TRBD1. The CDR3 covers 14 residues. Germline CDR1 is MDHEN and CDR2 is SYDVKM. V lost 6 bases and J lost 7; bases outside the gene matches: 8. CDR3 sequence (DNA): TGTGCCAGCAGCCGTCCCGGGACAGCTGAAAAACTGTTTTTT. This encodes CASSRPGTAEKLFF.

This clone turned up a few times. The rearrangement links TRBV3-1 (or the pseudogene TRBV3-2) to TRBJ1-5; D gene ambiguous. Between the trimmed V and J ends, which lost 0 bases and 7 bases, there was a span of 13 bases. The V gene's germline CDR1 is LGHDT and CDR2 YNNKEL (reference sequence). The CDR3 extends over 15 amino acids. CDR3 protein: CASSQDLSGRQPQHF. The CDR3 coding sequence is TGTGCCAGCAGCCAAGATCTGTCCGGGAGACAGCCCCAGCATTTT.

This clone was seen only a few times. The chain has TRBV11-2 and TRBJ2-2; 8 bases are shared with TRBD2. Per the germline V gene, CDR1 is SGHAT and CDR2 is FQNNGV. V trimming: 5 bases; J trimming: 5 bases; junction bases outside the gene matches: 10. The CDR3 extends over 16 amino acids. For the CDR3, the DNA is TGTGCCAGCAGCCAGTCGTGGGGCGGGAGGACCGGGGAGCTGTTTTTT. This gives the protein CASSQSWGGRTGELFF.

The rearrangement links TRBV7-8 to TRBJ1-1; maybe TRBD1 (6 bases). The germline V gene has CDR1 SGHVS and CDR2 FQNEAQ. The CDR3 has 13 residues. Trimming took 2 bases from V and 4 from J, leaving 8 bases between them. The CDR3 loop is CASSLTGSTEAFF. CDR3 DNA: TGTGCCAGCAGCTTAACAGGGAGCACTGAAGCTTTCTTT.

The chain joins TRBV5-6 to TRBJ2-7; 7 bases align to TRBD1. The trim removed 5 bases at V and 2 bases at J, leaving 7 bases unmatched. The CDR3 sequence is 14 residues long. Germline loops: CDR1 SGHDT, CDR2 YYEEEE. In DNA, the CDR3 is TGTGCCAGCAGGTCACAGGGGTACCCCTACGAGCAGTACTTC. It translates to CASRSQGYPYEQYF.

CDR3 bases: TGTGCCAGCAGCCGCCACCGGGACAGGGGGCAATTTCGGGGCACCGGGGAGCTGTTTTTT. Protein product: CASSRHRDRGQFRGTGELFF. The chain employs TRBV3-1 (or the pseudogene TRBV3-2) and TRBJ2-2, with TRBD1 identical over 12 bases. Trimming cost V 4 bases and J 4 bases; bases outside gene matches: 16. The CDR3 spans 20 residues. Germline V gives CDR1 LGHDT, CDR2 YNNKEL (reference sequence).

The chain employs TRBV27 and TRBJ2-3; 8 bases align to TRBD1. The CDR3 is 17 amino acids. Trimming removed 5 bases from V and 2 bases from J; junction bases left unmatched: 12. Germline CDR1 and CDR2: MNHEY and SMNVEV (reference sequence). The CDR3 is CASSVTGTGGFTDTQYF. For the CDR3, the DNA is TGTGCCAGCAGTGTAACCGGGACAGGCGGATTCACAGATACGCAGTATTTT.

The chain uses TRBV6-8 and TRBJ2-7; D remains unclear. V was pared by 7 bases and J by 2 bases, with 15 bases between. Germline-derived CDR1 and CDR2 are MNHGY and SAAAGT. The CDR3 extends over 14 amino acids. CDR3 DNA sequence: TGTGCCAGCACAACTCGGCAGGTCCCCTACGAGCAGTACTTC. Residues: CASTTRQVPYEQYF.

This clone came up once. The chain links TRBV16 to TRBJ2-5; weak D call: TRBD1 (6 bases). The germline V gene encodes CDR1 KGHSY and CDR2 FQNENV. The V and J ends lost 0 bases and 5 bases respectively, with 13 bases between them. The CDR3 totals 15 residues. The CDR3 spells CASSQSRRGRETQYF. The CDR3 DNA follows: TGTGCCAGCAGCCAATCCCGCAGGGGTAGGGAGACCCAGTACTTC.

The chain carries TRBV27 and TRBJ2-4; D ambiguous. V dropped 2 bases and J dropped 7 bases, with 9 bases sitting between them. From germline, CDR1 is MNHEY and CDR2 SMNVEV (reference sequence). CDR3 length equals 13 residues. The CDR3 is CASSLQVDNIQYF. The CDR3 DNA sequence: TGTGCCAGCAGTTTACAGGTGGATAACATTCAGTACTTC.

This clone was counted a single time. The rearrangement uses TRBV5-4 and TRBJ2-7, with 9 bases identical to TRBD2. Germline trimming cut 0 bases from V and 5 bases from J; bases unmatched to any gene: 6. Germline loops: CDR1 SGHNT, CDR2 YYREEE (reference sequence). The CDR3 covers 15 residues. This CDR3 reads CASSLEAGGLNEQYF. Here the CDR3 DNA reads TGTGCCAGCAGCTTGGAGGCGGGGGGGCTCAACGAGCAGTACTTC.

The V gene is TRBV7-2, the J gene TRBJ1-6; possibly TRBD1 for D (6 bases). CDR1 and CDR2 (germline): SGHTA, FQGNSA. The CDR3 runs 15 residues. V was shortened by 6 bases and J by 10 bases, with 19 bases between the two germline ends. The CDR3 bases are TGTGCCAGCAGATCCGCCACGGGGACACAATCACCCCTCCACTTT. Translation: CASRSATGTQSPLHF.

This sequence joins TRBV29-1 and TRBJ2-2; 8 bases map to TRBD2. V lost 4 bases and J lost 3; bases outside the gene matches: 7. CDR1 and CDR2 (germline): SQVTM, ANQGSEA. The CDR3 loop spans 15 amino acids. CDR3 in amino acids: CSVAPGGGHTGELFF. CDR3 DNA sequence: TGCAGCGTTGCCCCGGGAGGGGGTCACACCGGGGAGCTGTTTTTT.

At least ten counts were recorded for this clone. V usage is TRBV2 and J usage is TRBJ1-4; 10 nucleotides agree with TRBD1. Germline V gene sequence: CDR1 SNHLY, CDR2 FYNNEI. This CDR3 has 18 amino acids. V shed 1 base and J 2 bases; nucleotides not matched to a gene: 7. CDR3 nucleotides: TGTGCCAGCAGTGAAGTGTATGGGGACAGGGGCACTAATGAAAAACTGTTTTTT. It specifies CASSEVYGDRGTNEKLFF.